The clone carrying this TCR beta chain was seen many times. Its antigen remains unidentified. Synthesis of TCR cDNA relied on 5'RACE template switching, which attached a universal primer site and UMIs. In TCRdb, the 5' RACE reads were re-called with MiXCR into one record per CDR3 protein. This table holds a few hundred thousand distinct CDR3 sequences, around 7% found once. The CDR3 has 14 amino acids. Per germline, CDR1 DFQATT and CDR2 SNEGSKA (reference sequence). V was cut by 3 bases and J by 6 bases, with 15 bases left in between. This entry belongs to a study of T cells after yellow fever vaccination. Whole-study results and caveats: CD4 and CD8 compartments shared a small share of clonotypes.

The chain couples TRBV20-1 to TRBJ2-1; D may be TRBD1 or TRBD2 (6 bases each). This material consisted of PBMCs, taken roughly 45 days after the first yellow fever vaccination. This TCR was sampled from a man between 18 and 29 years old who received the YFV17D yellow fever vaccine. As DNA, the CDR3 is TGCAGTGCTAGCGCGGCCAGGGGAGGCAATGAGCAGTTCTTC. Its protein is CSASAARGGNEQFF.